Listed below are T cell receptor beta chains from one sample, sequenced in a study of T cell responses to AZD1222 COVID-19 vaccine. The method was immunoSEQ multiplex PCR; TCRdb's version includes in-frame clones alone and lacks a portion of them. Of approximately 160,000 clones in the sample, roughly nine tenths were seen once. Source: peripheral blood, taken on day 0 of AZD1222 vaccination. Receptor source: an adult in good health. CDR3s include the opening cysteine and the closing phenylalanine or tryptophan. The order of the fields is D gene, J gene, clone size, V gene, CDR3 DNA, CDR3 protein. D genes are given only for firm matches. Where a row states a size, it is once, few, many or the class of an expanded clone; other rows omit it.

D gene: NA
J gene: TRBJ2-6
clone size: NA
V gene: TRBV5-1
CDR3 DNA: TGCGCCAGCAGCTTGGGACAAATCTCTGGGGCCAACGTCCTGACTTTC
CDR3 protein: CASSLGQISGANVLTF

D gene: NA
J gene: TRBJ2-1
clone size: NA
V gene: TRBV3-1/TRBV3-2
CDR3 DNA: TGTGCCAGCAGCTCCCGGCGGGGAGTACGTGAGCAGTTCTTC
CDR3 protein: CASSSRRGVREQFF

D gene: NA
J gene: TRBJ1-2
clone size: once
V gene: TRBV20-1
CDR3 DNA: TGCAGTGCTAGTTTGCAAGGGGCAAATGGCTACACCTTC
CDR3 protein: CSASLQGANGYTF

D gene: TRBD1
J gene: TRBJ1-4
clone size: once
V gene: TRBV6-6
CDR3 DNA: TGTGCCAGCATGGGGAGGGGGCGGTCTAATGAAAAACTGTTTTTT
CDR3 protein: CASMGRGRSNEKLFF

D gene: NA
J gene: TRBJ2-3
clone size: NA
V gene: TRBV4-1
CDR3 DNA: TGCGCCAGCAGCCTCCGACGGGTGGGTGGTGGCACAGATACGCAGTATTTT
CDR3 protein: CASSLRRVGGGTDTQYF

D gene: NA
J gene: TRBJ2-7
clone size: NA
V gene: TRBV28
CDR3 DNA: TGTGCCAGCAGTCCACCTTCCTACGAGCAGTACTTC
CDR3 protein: CASSPPSYEQYF

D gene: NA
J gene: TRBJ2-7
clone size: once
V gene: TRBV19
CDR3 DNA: TGTGCCAGTAGTACCCGGGACTACGAGCAGTACTTC
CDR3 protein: CASSTRDYEQYF

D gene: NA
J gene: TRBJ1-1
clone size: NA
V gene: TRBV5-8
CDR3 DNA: TGTGCCAGCAGCTTCTCCACTGAAGCTTTCTTT
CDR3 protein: CASSFSTEAFF

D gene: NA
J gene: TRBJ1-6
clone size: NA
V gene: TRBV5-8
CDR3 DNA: TGTGCCAGTTTGAGGACCAAAAGCTCCTATAATTCACCCCTCCACTTT
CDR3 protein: CASLRTKSSYNSPLHF

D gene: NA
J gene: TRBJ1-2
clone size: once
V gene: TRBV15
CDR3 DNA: TGTGCCACCAGCGCGAGGACTGATAGGTACCCCTATGGCTACACCTTC
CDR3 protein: CATSARTDRYPYGYTF

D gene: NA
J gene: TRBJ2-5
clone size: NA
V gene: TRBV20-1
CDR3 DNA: TGCAGTGCTAGTAAGGCGACTGCAAACGGGGGGACCCAGTACTTC
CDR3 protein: CSASKATANGGTQYF

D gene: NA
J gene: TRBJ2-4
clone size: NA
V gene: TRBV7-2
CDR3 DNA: TGTGCCAGCAGCACCTGGGCCGTCTGGAACATTCAGTACTTC
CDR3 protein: CASSTWAVWNIQYF

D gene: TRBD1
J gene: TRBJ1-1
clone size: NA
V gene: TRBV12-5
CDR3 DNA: TGTGCTAGTGCCTCCGGGGACAGGACTACTGAAGCTTTCTTT
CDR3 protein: CASASGDRTTEAFF

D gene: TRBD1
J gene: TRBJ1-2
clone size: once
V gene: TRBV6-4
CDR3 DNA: TGTGCCAGCAGTGAACATCCGGGACAGGTGTCCTATGGCTACACCTTC
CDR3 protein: CASSEHPGQVSYGYTF

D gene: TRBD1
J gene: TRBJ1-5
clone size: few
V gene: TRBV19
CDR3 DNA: TGTGCCAGTAGTATCTGGACAGGGCTCGATCAGCCCCAGCATTTT
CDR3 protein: CASSIWTGLDQPQHF

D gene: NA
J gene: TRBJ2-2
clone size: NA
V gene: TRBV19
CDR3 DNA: TGTGCCAGTAGTACAAGACAGCTCATCACCGGGGAGCTGTTTTTT
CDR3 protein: CASSTRQLITGELFF

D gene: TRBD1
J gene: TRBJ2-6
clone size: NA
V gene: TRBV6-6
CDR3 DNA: TGTGCCAGCAGACCAGGGGGCGGTGGGGCCAACGTCCTGACTTTC
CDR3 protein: CASRPGGGGANVLTF

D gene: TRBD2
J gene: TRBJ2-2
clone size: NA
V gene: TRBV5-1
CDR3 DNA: TGCGCCAGCTTCACGGGAGGGCACACCGGGGAGCTGTTTTTT
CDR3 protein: CASFTGGHTGELFF

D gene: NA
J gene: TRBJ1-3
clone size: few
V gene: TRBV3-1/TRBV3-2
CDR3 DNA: TGTGCCAGCAGCCAAGATCTCACAGGCGGATCTACCATATATTTT
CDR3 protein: CASSQDLTGGSTIYF

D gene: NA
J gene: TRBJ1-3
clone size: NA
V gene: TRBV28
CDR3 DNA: TGTGCCAGCAGTTCCCCGGAGGGTACTGGAAACACCATATATTTT
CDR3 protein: CASSSPEGTGNTIYF

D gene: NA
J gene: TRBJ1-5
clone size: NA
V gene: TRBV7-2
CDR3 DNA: TGTGCCAGCAGCTTCCCGGGGCCGAATCAGCCCCAGCATTTT
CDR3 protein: CASSFPGPNQPQHF

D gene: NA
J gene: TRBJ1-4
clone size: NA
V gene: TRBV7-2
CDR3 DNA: TGTGCCAGCAGCCCCGTGGGGGGCGCAACTAATGAAAAACTGTTTTTT
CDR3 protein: CASSPVGGATNEKLFF

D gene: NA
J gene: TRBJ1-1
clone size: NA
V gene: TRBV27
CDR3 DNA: TGTGCCAGCAGTTCCCGGACCGTCAACACTGAAGCTTTCTTT
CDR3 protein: CASSSRTVNTEAFF

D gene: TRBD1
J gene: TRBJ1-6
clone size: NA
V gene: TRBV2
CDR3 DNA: TGTGCCAGCAACAACAGGGGGGGACGCTCACCCCTCCACTTT
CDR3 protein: CASNNRGGRSPLHF

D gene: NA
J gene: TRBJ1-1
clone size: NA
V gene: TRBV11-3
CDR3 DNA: TGTGCCAGCAGCTTCAGGGGTAGGGACACTGAAGCTTTCTTT
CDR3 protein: CASSFRGRDTEAFF

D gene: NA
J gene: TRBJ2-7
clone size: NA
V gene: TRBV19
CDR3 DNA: TGTGCCAGTAGCCCAAGGGGCGGATCCTACGAGCAGTACTTC
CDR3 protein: CASSPRGGSYEQYF

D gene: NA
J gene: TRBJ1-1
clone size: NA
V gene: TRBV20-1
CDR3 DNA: TGCAGTGCTAGTGGGGGGGCGGGTACTGAAGCTTTCTTT
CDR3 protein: CSASGGAGTEAFF

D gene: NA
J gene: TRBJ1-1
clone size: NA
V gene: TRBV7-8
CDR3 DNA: TGTGCCAGCGAAGCCACCCGGAACACTGAAGCTTTCTTT
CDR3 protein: CASEATRNTEAFF

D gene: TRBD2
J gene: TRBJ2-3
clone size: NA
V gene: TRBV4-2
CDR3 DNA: TGTGCCAGCAACGTGGGGGCGGGGGGAGATACGCAGTATTTT
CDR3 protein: CASNVGAGGDTQYF

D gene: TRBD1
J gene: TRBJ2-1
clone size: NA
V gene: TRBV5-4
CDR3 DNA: TGTGCCAGCAGCAGTGGGACAGTATACAATGAGCAGTTCTTC
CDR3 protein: CASSSGTVYNEQFF

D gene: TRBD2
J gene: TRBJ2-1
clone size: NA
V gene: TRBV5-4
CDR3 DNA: TGTGCCAGCAGCTTGGACCCAGCGGGGGGTCCAGAGCAGTTCTTC
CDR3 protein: CASSLDPAGGPEQFF

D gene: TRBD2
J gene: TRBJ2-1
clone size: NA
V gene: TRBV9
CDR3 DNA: TGTGCCAGCAGCGCCCCTAGCGGGGTCTACAATGAGCAGTTCTTC
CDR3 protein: CASSAPSGVYNEQFF

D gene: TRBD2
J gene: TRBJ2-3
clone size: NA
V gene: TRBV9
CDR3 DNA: TGTGCCAGCAGCGTAGCTCGGGGGGGCACAGATACGCAGTATTTT
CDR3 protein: CASSVARGGTDTQYF

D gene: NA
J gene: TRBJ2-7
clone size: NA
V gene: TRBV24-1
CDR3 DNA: TGTGCCACCAGTGACCCGGCTTACGAGCAGTACTTC
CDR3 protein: CATSDPAYEQYF

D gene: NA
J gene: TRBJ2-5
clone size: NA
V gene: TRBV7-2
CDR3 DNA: TGTGCCAGCAGCGAAGGACAGATCCGGGAGACCCAGTACTTC
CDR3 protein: CASSEGQIRETQYF

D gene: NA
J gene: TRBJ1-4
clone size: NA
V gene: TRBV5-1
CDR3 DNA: TGCGCCAGCAGCTTGGGGCAGGGAAGGGAAAAACTGTTTTTT
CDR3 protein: CASSLGQGREKLFF

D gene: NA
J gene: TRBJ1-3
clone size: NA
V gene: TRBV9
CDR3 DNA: TGTGCCAGCAGCGGGGCCACTAAATCCTCTGGAAACACCATATATTTT
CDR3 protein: CASSGATKSSGNTIYF

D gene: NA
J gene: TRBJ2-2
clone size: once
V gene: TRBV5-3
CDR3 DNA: TGTGCCAGAAGCTCCCGGGCCTTGAGGACCGGGGAGCTGTTTTTT
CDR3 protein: CARSSRALRTGELFF

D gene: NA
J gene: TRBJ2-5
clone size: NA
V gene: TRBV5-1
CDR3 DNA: TGCGCCAGCAGCTTGGGCGGGGCGGAAGAGACCCAGTACTTC
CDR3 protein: CASSLGGAEETQYF

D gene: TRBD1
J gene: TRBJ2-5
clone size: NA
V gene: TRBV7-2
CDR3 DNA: TGTGCCAGCAGCTTCCGGACAGGGGGTGAGACCCAGTACTTC
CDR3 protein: CASSFRTGGETQYF

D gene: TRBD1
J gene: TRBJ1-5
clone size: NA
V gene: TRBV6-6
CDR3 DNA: TGTGCCAGCATAGGGGACAGGGGAGGACAGCCCCAGCATTTT
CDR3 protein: CASIGDRGGQPQHF

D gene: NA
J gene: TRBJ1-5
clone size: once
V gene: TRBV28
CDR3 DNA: TGTGCCAGCAGTTTAGGCAGGGCTAGCAATCAGCCCCAGCATTTT
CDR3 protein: CASSLGRASNQPQHF

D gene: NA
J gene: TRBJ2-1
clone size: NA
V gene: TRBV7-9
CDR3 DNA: TGTGCCAGCAGACCAAGGAAGGCGGAGGGGTCCGCCTACAATGAGCAGTTCTTC
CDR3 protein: CASRPRKAEGSAYNEQFF

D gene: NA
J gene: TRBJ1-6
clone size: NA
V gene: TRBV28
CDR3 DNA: TGTGCCAGCAGTTTATATGGACTCCCCCCTAATTCACCCCTCCACTTT
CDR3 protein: CASSLYGLPPNSPLHF

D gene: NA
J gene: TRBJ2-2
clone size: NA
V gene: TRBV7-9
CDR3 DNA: TGTGCCAGCAGCTTAGCAGGCCCCGGGGAGCTGTTTTTT
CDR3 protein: CASSLAGPGELFF

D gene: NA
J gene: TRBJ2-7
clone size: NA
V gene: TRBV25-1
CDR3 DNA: TGTGCCAGCAGCAAAGTGCAGGGGGAGGGGACCTACGAGCAGTACTTC
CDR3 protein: CASSKVQGEGTYEQYF

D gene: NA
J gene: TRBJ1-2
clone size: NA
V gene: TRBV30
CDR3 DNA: TGTGCCTGGAGCCCTGGCGGTTATGGCTACACCTTC
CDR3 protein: CAWSPGGYGYTF

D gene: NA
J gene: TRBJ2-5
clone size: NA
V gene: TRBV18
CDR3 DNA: TGTGCCAGCTCACCACCCGGGGGAGTAGGAGAGACCCAGTACTTC
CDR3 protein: CASSPPGGVGETQYF

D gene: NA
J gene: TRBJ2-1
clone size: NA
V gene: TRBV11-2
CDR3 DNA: TGTGCCAGCAGCTCAATATCCGGGGGCCTCGGGGGGAATGAGCAGTTCTTC
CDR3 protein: CASSSISGGLGGNEQFF

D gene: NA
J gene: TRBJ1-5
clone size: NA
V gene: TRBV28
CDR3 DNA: TGTGCCAGCAGGGCGACAGGTAATCAGCCCCAGCATTTT
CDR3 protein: CASRATGNQPQHF

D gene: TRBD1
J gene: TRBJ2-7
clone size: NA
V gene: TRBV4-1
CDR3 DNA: TGCGCCAGCAGCCAATTGGGACAGGGGAGGTACGAGCAGTACTTC
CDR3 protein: CASSQLGQGRYEQYF

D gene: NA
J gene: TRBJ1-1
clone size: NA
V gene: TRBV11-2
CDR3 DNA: TGTGCCAGCAGCTTAATGCCCAGGGGGAACACTGAAGCTTTCTTT
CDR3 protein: CASSLMPRGNTEAFF